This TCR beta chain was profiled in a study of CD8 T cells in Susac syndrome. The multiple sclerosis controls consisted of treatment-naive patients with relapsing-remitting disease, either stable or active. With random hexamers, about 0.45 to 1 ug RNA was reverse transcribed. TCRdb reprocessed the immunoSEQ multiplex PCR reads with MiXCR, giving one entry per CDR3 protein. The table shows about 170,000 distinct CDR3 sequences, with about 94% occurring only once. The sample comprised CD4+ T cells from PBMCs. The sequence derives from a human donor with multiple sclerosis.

The CDR3 is CASSPAGDEQYF. The CDR3 DNA reads TGTGCCAGCTCCCCCGCGGGGGACGAGCAGTACTTC. J is TRBJ2-7 and V is TRBV18; the match to TRBD2 covers 7 bases. Germline values: CDR1 KGHSH, CDR2 LQKENI. Trimming cost V 6 bases and J 5 bases; bases outside gene matches: 4. The CDR3 extends over 12 amino acids.